The source of this T cell receptor (beta chain) is a study of T cell responses to AZD1222 COVID-19 vaccine. General observations from the study: There were mostly white British donors and more females than males, and clonal diversity was possibly underestimated. Repertoire sampling was restricted to post-peak T cell response timepoints.

With respect to this clone: What it binds is unknown.

The CDR3 loop spans 15 amino acids. Sequencing was performed with immunoSEQ multiplex PCR; in TCRdb, only in-frame clones are kept and a portion is missing. Of more than 130,000 clones in the sample, 90% were seen once. The chain recombines TRBV21-1 with TRBJ2-7; TRBD2, the D gene given by the table, was not confirmed from the DNA. TRBV21-1 is recorded as a pseudogene. Sequences were derived from peripheral blood, sampled on day 0 of AZD1222 vaccination. This TCR was sampled from an adult in good health. The CDR3 nucleotides read TGTGCCAGCAGCAAAGGAGGTGGGTCTACCTACGAGCAGTACTTC. Protein product: CASSKGGGSTYEQYF.